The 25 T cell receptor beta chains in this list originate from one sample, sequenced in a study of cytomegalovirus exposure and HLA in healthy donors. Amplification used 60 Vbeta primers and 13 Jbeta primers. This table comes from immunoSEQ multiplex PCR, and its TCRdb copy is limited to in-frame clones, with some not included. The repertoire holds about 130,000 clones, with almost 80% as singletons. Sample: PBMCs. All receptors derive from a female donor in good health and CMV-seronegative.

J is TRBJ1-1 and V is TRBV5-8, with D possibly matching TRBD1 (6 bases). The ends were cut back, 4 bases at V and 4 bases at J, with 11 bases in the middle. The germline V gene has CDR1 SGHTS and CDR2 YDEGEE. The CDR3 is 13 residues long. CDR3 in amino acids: CASSGGWGTEAFF. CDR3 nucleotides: TGTGCCAGCAGCGGGGGCTGGGGCACTGAAGCTTTCTTT. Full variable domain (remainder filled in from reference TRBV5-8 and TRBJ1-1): EAGVTQSPTHLIKTRGQQATLRCSPISGHTSVYWYQQALGLGLQFLLWYDEGEERNRGNFPPRFSGRQFPNYSSELNVNALELEDSALYLCASSGGWGTEAFFGQGTRLTVV.

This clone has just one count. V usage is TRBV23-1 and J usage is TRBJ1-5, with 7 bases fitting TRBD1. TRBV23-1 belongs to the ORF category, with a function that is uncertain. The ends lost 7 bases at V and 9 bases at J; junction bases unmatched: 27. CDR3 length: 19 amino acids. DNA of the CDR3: TGCGCCAGCACCCAATTGGGACAGACGAGTATCGCCCCAGAGGCGCCCCAGCATTTT. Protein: CASTQLGQTSIAPEAPQHF.

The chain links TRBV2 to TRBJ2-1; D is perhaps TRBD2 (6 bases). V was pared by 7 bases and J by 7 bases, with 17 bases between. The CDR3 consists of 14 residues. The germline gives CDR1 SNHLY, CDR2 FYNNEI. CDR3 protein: CASKTGEMRNEQFF. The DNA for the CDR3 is TGTGCCAGCAAAACGGGAGAAATGAGAAATGAGCAGTTCTTC.

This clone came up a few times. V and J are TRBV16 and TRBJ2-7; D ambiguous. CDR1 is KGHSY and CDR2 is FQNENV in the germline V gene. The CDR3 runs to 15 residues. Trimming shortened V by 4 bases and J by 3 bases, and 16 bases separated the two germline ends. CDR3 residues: CASSPGSSGDYEQYF. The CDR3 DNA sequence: TGTGCCAGCAGCCCCGGGTCCTCTGGCGACTACGAGCAGTACTTC.

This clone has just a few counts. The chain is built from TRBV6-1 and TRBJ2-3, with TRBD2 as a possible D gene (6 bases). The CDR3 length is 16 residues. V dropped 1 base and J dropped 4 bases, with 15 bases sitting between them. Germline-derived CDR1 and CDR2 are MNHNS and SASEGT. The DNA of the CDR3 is TGTGCCAGCAGTGAAGTTAGTCGGGAGACGGCAGATACGCAGTATTTT. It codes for CASSEVSRETADTQYF.

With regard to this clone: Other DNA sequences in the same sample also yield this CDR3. The DNA of the CDR3 is TGTGCCAGTAGTTTGAAAGGAGGGGCCTACGAGCAGTACTTC. Translated, it gives CASSLKGGAYEQYF. V and J are TRBV19 and TRBJ2-7, with D tentatively TRBD2 (6 bases). The CDR3 totals 14 residues. Deletions cut 5 bases from V and 2 bases from J, with 13 bases between. Germline V gene lookup returns CDR1 LNHDA and CDR2 SQIVND (reference sequence).

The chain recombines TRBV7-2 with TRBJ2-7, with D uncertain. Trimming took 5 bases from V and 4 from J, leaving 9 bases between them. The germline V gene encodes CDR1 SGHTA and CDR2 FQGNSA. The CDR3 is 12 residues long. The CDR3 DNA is TGTGCCAGCAGCCACAATATTTACGAGCAGTACTTC. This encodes CASSHNIYEQYF.

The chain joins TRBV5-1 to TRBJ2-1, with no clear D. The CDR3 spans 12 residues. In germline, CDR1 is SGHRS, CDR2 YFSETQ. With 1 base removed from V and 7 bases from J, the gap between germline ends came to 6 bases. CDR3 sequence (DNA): TGCGCCAGCAGCTTGCGAGAGAATGAGCAGTTCTTC. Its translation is CASSLRENEQFF.

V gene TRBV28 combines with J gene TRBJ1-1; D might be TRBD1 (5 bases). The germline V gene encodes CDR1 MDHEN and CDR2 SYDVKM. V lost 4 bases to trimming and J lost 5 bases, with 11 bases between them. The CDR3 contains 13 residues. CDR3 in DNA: TGTGCCAGCAGTTACCAGGAGGGGACTGAAGCTTTCTTT. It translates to CASSYQEGTEAFF.

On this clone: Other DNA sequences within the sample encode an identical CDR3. For the CDR3, the DNA is TGCGCCAGCAGCTTGGCCGGGTCCTACGAGCAGTACTTC. It translates to CASSLAGSYEQYF. The rearrangement joins TRBV5-1 to TRBJ2-7, with D unresolved. Germline CDR1 SGHRS, CDR2 YFSETQ. Trimming pared 0 bases from V and 1 base from J, leaving 5 bases between. The CDR3 runs to 13 residues.

CDR3 DNA: TGTGCCAGCTCTAGGGGCAGGGTCGACGGCGGGGAGCTGTTTTTT. Protein sequence: CASSRGRVDGGELFF. This chain uses TRBV11-2 with TRBJ2-2; maybe TRBD1 (5 bases). Trimming left V 8 bases short and J 7 bases short, with 20 bases between. This CDR3 region has 15 residues. Germline V CDR1 and CDR2: SGHAT, FQNNGV.

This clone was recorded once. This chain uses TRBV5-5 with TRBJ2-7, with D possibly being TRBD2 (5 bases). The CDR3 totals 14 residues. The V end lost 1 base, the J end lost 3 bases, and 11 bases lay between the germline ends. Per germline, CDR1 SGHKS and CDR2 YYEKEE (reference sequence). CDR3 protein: CASSLTSGRYEQYF. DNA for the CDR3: TGTGCCAGCAGCTTGACTAGTGGACGCTACGAGCAGTACTTC.

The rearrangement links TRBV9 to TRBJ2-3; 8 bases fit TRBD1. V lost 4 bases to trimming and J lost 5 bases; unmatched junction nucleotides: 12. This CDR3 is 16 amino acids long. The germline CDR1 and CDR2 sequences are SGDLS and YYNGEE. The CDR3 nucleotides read TGTGCCAGCAGCTCGCCCCAGGGGGCTGCCGGAGATACGCAGTATTTT. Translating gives CASSSPQGAAGDTQYF.

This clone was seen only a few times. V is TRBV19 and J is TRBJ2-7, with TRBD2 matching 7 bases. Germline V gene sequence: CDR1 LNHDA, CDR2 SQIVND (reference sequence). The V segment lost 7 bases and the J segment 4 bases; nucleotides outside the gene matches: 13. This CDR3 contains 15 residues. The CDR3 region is CASKREGRGQYEQYF. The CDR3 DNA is TGTGCCAGTAAGAGGGAGGGTAGGGGCCAGTACGAGCAGTACTTC.

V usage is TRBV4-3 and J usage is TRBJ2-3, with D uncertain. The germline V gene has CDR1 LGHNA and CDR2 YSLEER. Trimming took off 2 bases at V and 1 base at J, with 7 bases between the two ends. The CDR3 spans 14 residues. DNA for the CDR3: TGCGCCAGCAGCCAATTCCTAGGCACAGATACGCAGTATTTT. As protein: CASSQFLGTDTQYF.

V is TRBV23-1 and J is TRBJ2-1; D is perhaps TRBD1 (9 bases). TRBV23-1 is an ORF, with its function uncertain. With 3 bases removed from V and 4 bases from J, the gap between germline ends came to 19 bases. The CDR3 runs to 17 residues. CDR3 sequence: CASSHGGGQGLYNEQFF. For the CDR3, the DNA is TGCGCCAGCAGTCACGGGGGGGGACAGGGTTTGTACAATGAGCAGTTCTTC.

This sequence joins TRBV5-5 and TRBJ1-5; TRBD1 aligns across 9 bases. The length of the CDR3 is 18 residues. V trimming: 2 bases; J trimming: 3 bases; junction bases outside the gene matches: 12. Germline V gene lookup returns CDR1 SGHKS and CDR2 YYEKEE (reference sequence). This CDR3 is CASSLVPGQGIFNQPQHF. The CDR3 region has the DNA TGTGCCAGCAGCTTAGTTCCCGGACAGGGGATTTTCAATCAGCCCCAGCATTTT.

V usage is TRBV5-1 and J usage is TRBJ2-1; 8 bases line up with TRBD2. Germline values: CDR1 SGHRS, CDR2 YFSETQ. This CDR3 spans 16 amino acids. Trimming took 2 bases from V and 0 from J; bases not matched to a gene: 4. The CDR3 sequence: CASSLAGASSYNEQFF. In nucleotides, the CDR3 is TGCGCCAGCAGCTTAGCGGGGGCGAGCTCCTACAATGAGCAGTTCTTC.

The CDR3 sequence is CASSLVPVGDEKLFF. The CDR3 coding sequence is TGTGCCAGCAGCTTGGTCCCGGTCGGTGATGAAAAACTGTTTTTT. The gene calls are TRBV5-6 and TRBJ1-4; D remains ambiguous. CDR3 length equals 15 residues. V was shortened by 0 bases and J by 6 bases, with 12 bases between the two germline ends. Germline V gene sequence: CDR1 SGHDT, CDR2 YYEEEE.

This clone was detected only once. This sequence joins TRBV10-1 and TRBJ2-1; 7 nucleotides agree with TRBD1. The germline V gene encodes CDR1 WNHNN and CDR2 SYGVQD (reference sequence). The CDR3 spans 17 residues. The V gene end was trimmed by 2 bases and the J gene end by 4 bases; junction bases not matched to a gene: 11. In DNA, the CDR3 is TGCGCCAGCAGTGAGCCCGGACAGGATCCTAAATACAATGAGCAGTTCTTC. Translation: CASSEPGQDPKYNEQFF.

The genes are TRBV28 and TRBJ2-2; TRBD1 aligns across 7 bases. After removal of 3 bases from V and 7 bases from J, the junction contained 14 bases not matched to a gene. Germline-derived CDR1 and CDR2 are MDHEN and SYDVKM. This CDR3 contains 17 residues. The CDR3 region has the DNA TGTGCCAGCAGTTTGGGAAGGGGGCAACGCTGGTTCGGGGAGCTGTTTTTT. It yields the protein CASSLGRGQRWFGELFF.

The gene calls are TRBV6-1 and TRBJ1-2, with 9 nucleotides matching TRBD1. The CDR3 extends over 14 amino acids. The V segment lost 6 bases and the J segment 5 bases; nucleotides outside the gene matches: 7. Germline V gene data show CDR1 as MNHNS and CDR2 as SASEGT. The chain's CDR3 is CASRRGTGSYGYTF. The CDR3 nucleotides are TGTGCCAGCAGGAGGGGGACAGGGTCTTATGGCTACACCTTC.

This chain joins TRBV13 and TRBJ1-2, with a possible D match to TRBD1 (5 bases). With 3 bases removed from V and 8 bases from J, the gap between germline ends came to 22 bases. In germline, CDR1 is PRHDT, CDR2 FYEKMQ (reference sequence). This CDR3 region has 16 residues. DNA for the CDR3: TGTGCCAGCAGCTTGGGGGGGGGATATTTCCCCAAAGGCTACACCTTC. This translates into CASSLGGGYFPKGYTF.

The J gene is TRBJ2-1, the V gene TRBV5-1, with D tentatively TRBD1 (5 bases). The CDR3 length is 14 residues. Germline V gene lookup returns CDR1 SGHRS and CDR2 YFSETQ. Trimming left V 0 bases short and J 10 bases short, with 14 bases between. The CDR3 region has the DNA TGCGCCAGCAGCTTGGAGGCCCAGGGATGGGAGCAGTTCTTC. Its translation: CASSLEAQGWEQFF.

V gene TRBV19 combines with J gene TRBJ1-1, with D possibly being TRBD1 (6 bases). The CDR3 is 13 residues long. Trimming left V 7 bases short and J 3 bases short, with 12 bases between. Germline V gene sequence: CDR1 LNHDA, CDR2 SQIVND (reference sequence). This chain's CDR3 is CASNEEGDTEAFF. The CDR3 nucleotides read TGTGCCAGTAATGAAGAGGGGGACACTGAAGCTTTCTTT.